This TCR beta chain derives from a study of memory CD4+ T cells and cytomegalovirus serostatus. This clone has only a few counts. The protocol was immunoSEQ multiplex PCR, while the TCRdb copy is restricted to in-frame clones and leaves out a portion. The data show 45,000 to 55,000 clones, roughly four fifths seen once. Single viable CD3+CD4+CD8-CD45RO+ cells were sorted as the memory CD4+ T cells. The CDR3 loop spans 13 amino acids. Germline values: CDR1 GTSNPN, CDR2 SVGIG (reference sequence). V lost 2 bases to trimming and J lost 2 bases, with 9 bases between them. The sequencing sample was made of memory CD4+ T cells from blood. The chain combines TRBV30 with TRBJ1-2, with unresolved D. The source of this sequence is an adult in good health and CMV-seronegative. Here the CDR3 reads CAWSINQNYGYTF. CDR3 nucleotides: TGTGCCTGGAGTATCAACCAGAACTATGGCTACACCTTC.